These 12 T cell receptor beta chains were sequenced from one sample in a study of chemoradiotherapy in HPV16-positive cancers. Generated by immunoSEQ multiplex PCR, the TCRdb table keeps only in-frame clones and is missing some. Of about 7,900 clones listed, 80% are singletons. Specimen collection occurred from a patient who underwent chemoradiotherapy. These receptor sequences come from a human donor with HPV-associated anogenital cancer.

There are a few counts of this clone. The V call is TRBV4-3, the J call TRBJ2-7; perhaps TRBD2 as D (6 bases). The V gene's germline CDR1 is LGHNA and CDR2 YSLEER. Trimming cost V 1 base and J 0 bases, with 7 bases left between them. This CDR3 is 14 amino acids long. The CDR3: CASSQAGGSYEQYF. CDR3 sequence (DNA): TGCGCCAGCAGCCAAGCCGGGGGCTCCTACGAGCAGTACTTC.

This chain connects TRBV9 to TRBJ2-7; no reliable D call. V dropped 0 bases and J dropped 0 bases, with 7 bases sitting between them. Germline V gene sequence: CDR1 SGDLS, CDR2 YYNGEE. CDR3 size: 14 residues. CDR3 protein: CASSVVPSSYEQYF. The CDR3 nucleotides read TGTGCCAGCAGCGTAGTTCCTAGCTCCTACGAGCAGTACTTC.

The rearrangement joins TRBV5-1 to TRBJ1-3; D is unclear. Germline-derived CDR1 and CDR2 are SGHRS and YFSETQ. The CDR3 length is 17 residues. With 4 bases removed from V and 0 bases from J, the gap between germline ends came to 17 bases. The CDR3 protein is CASSLTSSTASGNTIYF. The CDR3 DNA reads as TGCGCCAGCAGCCTAACCTCCTCGACGGCCTCTGGAAACACCATATATTTT.

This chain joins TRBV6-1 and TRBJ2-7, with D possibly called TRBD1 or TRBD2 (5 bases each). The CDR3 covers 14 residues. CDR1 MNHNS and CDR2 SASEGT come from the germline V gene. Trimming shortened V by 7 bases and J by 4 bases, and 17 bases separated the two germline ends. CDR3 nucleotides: TGTGCCAGCACCGAGGGGCCGGGAATATACGAGCAGTACTTC. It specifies CASTEGPGIYEQYF.

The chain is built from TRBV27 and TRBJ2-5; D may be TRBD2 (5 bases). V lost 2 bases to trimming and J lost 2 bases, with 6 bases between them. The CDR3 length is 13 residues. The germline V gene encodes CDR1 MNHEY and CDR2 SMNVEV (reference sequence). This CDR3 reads CASSLGRQETQYF. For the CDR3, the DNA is TGTGCCAGCAGTTTAGGGAGACAAGAGACCCAGTACTTC.

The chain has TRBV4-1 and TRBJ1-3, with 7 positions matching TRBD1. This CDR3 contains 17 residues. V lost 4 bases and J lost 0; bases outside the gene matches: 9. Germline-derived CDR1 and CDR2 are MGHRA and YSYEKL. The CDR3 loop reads CASSREGQISSGNTIYF. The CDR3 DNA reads TGCGCCAGCAGCCGAGAGGGACAGATCAGCTCTGGAAACACCATATATTTT.

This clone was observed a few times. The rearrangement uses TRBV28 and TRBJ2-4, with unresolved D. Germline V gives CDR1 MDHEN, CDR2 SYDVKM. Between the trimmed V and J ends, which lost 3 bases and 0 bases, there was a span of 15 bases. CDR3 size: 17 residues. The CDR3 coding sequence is TGTGCCAGCAGTTTGGCCCTACACAGAGTAGCCAAAAACATTCAGTACTTC. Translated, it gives CASSLALHRVAKNIQYF.

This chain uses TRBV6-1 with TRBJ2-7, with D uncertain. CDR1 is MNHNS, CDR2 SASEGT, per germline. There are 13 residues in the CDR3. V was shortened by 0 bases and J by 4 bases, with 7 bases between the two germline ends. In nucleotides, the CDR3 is TGTGCCAGCAGTGAAGCGGGCCTTTACGAGCAGTACTTC. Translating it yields CASSEAGLYEQYF.

The CDR3 spells CASSLEPGARGANVLTF. As DNA, the CDR3 is TGTGCCAGCAGCTTGGAGCCGGGAGCGAGAGGGGCCAACGTCCTGACTTTC. The V gene is TRBV5-4, the J gene TRBJ2-6; a possible D gene is TRBD2 (6 bases). This CDR3 region has 17 residues. CDR1 SGHNT and CDR2 YYREEE come from the germline V gene (reference sequence). The ends were cut back, 0 bases at V and 4 bases at J, with 14 bases in the middle.

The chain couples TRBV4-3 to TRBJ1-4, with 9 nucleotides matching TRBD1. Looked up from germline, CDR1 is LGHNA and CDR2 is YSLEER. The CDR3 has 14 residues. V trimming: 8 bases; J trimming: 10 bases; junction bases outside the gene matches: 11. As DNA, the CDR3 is TGCGCCAGCGGGGAAGGGACAGGGAGAGGAAAACTGTTTTTT. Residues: CASGEGTGRGKLFF.

The CDR3 coding sequence is TGTGCCAGTAGTATCGGGCAGGGGATATCACCCCTCCACTTT. The encoded protein is CASSIGQGISPLHF. The chain uses TRBV19 and TRBJ1-6; tentatively, D is TRBD1 (6 bases). Germline V gene lookup returns CDR1 LNHDA and CDR2 SQIVND (reference sequence). This CDR3 is 14 amino acids long. The germline V and J ends were trimmed by 3 bases and 10 bases, with 13 bases remaining between them.

The CDR3 sequence: CASIDAVGGYTF. Here the CDR3 DNA reads TGTGCCAGCATCGATGCAGTGGGTGGCTACACCTTC. The chain combines TRBV6-5 with TRBJ1-2; D gene uncertain. The ends were cut back, 7 bases at V and 7 bases at J, with 13 bases in the middle. From germline, CDR1 is MNHEY and CDR2 SVGAGI. This CDR3 is built from 12 residues.